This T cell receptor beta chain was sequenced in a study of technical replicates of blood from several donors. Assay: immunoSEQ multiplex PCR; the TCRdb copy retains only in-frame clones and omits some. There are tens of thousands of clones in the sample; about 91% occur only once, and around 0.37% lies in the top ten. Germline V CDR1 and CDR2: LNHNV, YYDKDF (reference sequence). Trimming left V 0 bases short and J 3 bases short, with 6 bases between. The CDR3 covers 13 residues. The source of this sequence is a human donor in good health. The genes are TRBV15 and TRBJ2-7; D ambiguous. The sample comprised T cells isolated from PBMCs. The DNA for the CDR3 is TGTGCCACCAGCAGAGATGGCCTCTACGAGCAGTACTTC. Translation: CATSRDGLYEQYF.